This T cell receptor beta chain originates from a study of shared clonotypes between healthy human individuals. Study results and caveats: A limitation of the genetic and exposure-history diversity represented arose from few donors. Only blood underwent sampling, and tissue repertoires likely differ.

Only a few counts were recorded for this clone. Antigen specificity is unknown. Template amounts of roughly 300 ng DNA, tens of thousands of T cell genomes, were employed in unsorted PBMC replicate PCRs. The protocol was immunoSEQ multiplex PCR, while the TCRdb copy is restricted to in-frame clones and leaves out a portion. The sample lists hundreds of thousands of clones, around 78% occurring once. Germline V gene data show CDR1 as PRHDT and CDR2 as FYEKMQ (reference sequence). The CDR3 is 15 residues long. The V and J ends lost 5 bases and 0 bases respectively, with 10 bases between them. The clonotype originates from a woman in her thirties or forties in good health. Some clones in this sample may be carry-over from other donors' samples. Sequencing input: PBMCs. The chain recombines TRBV13 with TRBJ1-4, with D unclear. The DNA of the CDR3 is TGTGCCAGCAGCCCCCGGGCAGCAACTAATGAAAAACTGTTTTTT. Amino acid sequence: CASSPRAATNEKLFF.